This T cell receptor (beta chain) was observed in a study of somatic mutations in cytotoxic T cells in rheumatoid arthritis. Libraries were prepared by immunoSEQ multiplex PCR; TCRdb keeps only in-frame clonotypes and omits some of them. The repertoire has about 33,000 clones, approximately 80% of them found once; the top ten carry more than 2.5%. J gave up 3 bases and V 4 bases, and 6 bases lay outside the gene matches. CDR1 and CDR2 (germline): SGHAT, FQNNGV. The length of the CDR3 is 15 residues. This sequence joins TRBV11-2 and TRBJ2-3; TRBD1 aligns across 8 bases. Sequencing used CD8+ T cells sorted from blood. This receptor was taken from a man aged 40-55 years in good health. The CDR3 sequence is CASSWTGRETDTQYF. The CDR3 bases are TGTGCCAGCAGCTGGACAGGGCGGGAAACAGATACGCAGTATTTT.